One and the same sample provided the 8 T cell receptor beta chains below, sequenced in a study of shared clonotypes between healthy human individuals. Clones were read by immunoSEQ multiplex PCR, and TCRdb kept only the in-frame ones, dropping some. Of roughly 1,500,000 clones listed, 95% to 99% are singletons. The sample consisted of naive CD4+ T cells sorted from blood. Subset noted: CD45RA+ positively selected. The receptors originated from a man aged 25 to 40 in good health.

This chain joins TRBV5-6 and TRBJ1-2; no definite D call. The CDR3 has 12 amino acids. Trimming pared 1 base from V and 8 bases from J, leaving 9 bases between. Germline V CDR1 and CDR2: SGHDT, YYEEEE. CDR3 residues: CASSLSLRGYTF. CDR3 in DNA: TGTGCCAGCAGCTTGTCGTTACGAGGCTACACCTTC. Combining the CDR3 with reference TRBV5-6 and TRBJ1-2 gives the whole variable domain DAGVTQSPTHLIKTRGQQVTLRCSPKSGHDTVSWYQQALGQGPQFIFQYYEEEERQRGNFPDRFSGHQFPNYSSELNVNALLLGDSALYLCASSLSLRGYTFGSGTRLTVV.

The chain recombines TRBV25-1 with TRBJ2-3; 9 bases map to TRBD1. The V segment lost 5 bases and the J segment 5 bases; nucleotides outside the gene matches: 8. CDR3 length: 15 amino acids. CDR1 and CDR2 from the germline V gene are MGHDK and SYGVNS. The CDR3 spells CASSPRTGVVDTQYF. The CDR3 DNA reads TGTGCCAGCAGTCCCCGGACAGGGGTGGTAGATACGCAGTATTTT.

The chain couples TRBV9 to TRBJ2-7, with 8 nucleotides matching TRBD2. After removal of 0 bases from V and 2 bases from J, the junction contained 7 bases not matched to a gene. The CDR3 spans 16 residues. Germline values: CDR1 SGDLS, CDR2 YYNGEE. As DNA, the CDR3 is TGTGCCAGCAGCGTAGGGGGTAGCGGGGCGCCCTACGAGCAGTACTTC. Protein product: CASSVGGSGAPYEQYF.

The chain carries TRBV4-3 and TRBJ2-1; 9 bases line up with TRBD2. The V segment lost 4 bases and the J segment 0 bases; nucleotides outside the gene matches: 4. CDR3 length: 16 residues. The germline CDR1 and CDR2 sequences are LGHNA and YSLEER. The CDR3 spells CASSRVSGSSYNEQFF. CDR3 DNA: TGCGCCAGCAGCCGAGTTAGCGGGAGCTCCTACAATGAGCAGTTCTTC.

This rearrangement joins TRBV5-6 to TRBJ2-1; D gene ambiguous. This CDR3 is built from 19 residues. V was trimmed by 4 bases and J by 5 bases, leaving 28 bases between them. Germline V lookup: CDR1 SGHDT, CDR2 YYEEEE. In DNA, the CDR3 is TGTGCCAGCAGCCCACCGACACTCCTCTGGGCGGTTGAGCACAATGAGCAGTTCTTC. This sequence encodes CASSPPTLLWAVEHNEQFF.

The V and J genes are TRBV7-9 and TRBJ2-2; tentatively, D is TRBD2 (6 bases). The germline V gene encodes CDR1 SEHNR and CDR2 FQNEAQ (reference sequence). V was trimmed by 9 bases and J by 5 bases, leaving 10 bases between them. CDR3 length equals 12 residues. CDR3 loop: CASRRATGELFF. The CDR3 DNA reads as TGTGCCAGTCGGAGGGCAACCGGGGAGCTGTTTTTT.

The CDR3 bases are TGTGCCAGTAGTCTAAACAGGGGGGGCTTGTACACTGAAGCTTTCTTT. Its protein is CASSLNRGGLYTEAFF. V and J are TRBV19 and TRBJ1-1; 8 positions match TRBD1. The CDR3 length is 16 residues. With V trimmed by 5 bases and J by 3 bases, 11 bases remained unmatched. CDR1 is LNHDA, CDR2 SQIVND, per germline (reference sequence).

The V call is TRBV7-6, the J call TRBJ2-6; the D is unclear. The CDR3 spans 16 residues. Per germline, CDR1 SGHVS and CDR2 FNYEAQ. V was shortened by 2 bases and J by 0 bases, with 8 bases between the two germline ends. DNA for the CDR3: TGTGCCAGCAGCTTAAGAGGCGGCTCTGGGGCCAACGTCCTGACTTTC. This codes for CASSLRGGSGANVLTF.